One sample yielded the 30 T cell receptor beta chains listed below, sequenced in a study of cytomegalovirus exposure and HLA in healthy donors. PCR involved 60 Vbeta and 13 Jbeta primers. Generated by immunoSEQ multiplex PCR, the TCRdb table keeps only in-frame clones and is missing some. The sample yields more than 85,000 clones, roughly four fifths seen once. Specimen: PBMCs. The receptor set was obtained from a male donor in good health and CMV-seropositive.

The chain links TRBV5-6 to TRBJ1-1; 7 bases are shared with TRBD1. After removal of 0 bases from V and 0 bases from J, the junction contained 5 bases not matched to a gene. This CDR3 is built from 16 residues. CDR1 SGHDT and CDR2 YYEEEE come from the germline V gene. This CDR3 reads CASSLAPQGVNTEAFF. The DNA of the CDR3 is TGTGCCAGCAGCTTGGCCCCGCAGGGGGTGAACACTGAAGCTTTCTTT. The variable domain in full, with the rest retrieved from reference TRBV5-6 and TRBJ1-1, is DAGVTQSPTHLIKTRGQQVTLRCSPKSGHDTVSWYQQALGQGPQFIFQYYEEEERQRGNFPDRFSGHQFPNYSSELNVNALLLGDSALYLCASSLAPQGVNTEAFFGQGTRLTVV.

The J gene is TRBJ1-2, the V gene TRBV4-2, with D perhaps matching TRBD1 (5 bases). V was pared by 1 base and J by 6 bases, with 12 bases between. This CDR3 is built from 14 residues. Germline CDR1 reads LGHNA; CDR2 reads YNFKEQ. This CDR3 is CASSQAQGPHGYTF. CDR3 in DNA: TGTGCCAGCAGCCAAGCTCAGGGCCCCCATGGCTACACCTTC.

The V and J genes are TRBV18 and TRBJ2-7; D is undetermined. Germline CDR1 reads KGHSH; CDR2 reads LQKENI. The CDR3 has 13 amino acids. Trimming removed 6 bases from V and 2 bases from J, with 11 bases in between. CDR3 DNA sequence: TGTGCCAGCTCTCAATCCGAGGCCTACGAGCAGTACTTC. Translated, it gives CASSQSEAYEQYF.

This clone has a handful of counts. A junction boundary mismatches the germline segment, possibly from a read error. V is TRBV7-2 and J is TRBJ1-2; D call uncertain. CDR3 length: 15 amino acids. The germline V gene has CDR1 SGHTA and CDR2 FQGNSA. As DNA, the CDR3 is TGTGCCAGCAGCTTGAGGGCCTCCCTTTTCTTAAGGAGAAACTTC. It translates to CASSLRASLFLRRNF.

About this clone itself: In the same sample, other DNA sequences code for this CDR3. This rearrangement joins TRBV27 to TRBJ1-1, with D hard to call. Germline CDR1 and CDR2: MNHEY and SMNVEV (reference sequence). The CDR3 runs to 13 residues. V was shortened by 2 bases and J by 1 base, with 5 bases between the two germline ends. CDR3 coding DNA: TGTGCCAGCAGTTTACGACAGAACACTGAAGCTTTCTTT. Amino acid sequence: CASSLRQNTEAFF.

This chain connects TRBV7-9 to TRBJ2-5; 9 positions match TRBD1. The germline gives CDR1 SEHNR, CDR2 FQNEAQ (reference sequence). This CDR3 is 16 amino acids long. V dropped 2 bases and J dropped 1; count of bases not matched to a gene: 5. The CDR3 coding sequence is TGTGCCAGCAGCTTAAGGCGGGACAGGGCCCAAGAGACCCAGTACTTC. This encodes CASSLRRDRAQETQYF.

The CDR3 here is CASSYLQAYEQYF. The CDR3 bases are TGTGCCAGCAGTTACCTGCAGGCCTACGAGCAGTACTTC. This chain joins TRBV6-6 and TRBJ2-7; D is unclear. The V end lost 2 bases, the J end lost 2 bases, and 7 bases lay between the germline ends. CDR3 length: 13 amino acids. The germline V gene encodes CDR1 MNHNY and CDR2 SVGAGI (reference sequence).

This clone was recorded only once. The CDR3 DNA is TGTGCCAGCAGTTTACACCCCACTAGCGACTACAATGAGCAGTTCTTC. It encodes CASSLHPTSDYNEQFF. The genes are TRBV27 and TRBJ2-1, with 7 positions matching TRBD2. The ends lost 2 bases at V and 3 bases at J; junction bases unmatched: 7. This CDR3 comprises 16 residues. Germline V gives CDR1 MNHEY, CDR2 SMNVEV (reference sequence).

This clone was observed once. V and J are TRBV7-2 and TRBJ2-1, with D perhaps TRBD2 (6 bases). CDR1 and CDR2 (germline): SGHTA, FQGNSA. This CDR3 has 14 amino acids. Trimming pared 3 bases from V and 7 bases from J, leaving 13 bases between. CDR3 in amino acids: CASSFALALNEQFF. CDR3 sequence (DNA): TGTGCCAGCAGCTTTGCCCTAGCGTTGAATGAGCAGTTCTTC.

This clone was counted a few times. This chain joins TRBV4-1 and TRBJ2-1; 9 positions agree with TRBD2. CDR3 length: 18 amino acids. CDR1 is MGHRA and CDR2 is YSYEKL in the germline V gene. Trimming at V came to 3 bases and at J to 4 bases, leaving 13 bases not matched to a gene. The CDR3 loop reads CASSHTGATSGSYNEQFF. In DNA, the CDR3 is TGCGCCAGCAGCCATACTGGGGCGACTAGCGGTTCTTACAATGAGCAGTTCTTC.

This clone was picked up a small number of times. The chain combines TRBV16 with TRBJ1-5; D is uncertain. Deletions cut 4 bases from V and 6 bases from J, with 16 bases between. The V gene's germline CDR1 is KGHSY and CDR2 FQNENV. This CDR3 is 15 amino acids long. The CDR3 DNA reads TGTGCCAGCAGCCGACACGATGGGCGGGTTCAGCCCCAGCATTTT. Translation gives CASSRHDGRVQPQHF.

Here the CDR3 DNA reads TGCGCCAGCAGCCAAGAAGGGGCGCCCGGGGAGCAGTACTTC. Amino acids: CASSQEGAPGEQYF. The chain couples TRBV4-1 to TRBJ2-7; D is possibly TRBD1 (5 bases). This CDR3 has 14 residues. V was pared by 0 bases and J by 7 bases, with 13 bases between. Germline CDR1 reads MGHRA; CDR2 reads YSYEKL.

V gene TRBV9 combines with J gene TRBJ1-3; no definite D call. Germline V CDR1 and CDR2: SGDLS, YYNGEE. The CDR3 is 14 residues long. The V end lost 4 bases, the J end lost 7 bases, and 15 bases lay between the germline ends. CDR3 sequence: CASSYPGSYNTIYF. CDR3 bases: TGTGCCAGCAGCTATCCGGGATCCTATAACACCATATATTTT.

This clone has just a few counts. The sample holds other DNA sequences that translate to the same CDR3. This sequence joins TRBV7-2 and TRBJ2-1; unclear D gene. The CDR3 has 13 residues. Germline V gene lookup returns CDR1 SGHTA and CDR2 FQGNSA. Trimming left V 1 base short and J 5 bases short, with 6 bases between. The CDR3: CASSLGANNEQFF. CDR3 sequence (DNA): TGTGCCAGCAGCTTAGGTGCGAACAATGAGCAGTTCTTC.

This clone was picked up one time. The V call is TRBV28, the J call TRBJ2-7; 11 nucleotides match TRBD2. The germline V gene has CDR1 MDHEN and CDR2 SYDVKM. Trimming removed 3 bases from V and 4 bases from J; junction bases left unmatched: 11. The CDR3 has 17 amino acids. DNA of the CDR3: TGTGCCAGCAGTTTTAGCCTCTCTCCTAGCGGGAGGTACGAGCAGTACTTC. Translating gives CASSFSLSPSGRYEQYF.

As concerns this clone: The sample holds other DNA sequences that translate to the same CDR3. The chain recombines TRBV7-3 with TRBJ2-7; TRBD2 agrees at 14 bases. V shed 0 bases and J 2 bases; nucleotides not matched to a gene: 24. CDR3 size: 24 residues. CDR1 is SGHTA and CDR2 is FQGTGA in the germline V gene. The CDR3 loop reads CASSLTWLTREGGATSGRAYEQYF. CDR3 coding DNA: TGTGCCAGCAGCTTAACTTGGCTCACAAGGGAAGGAGGCGCGACTAGCGGGAGGGCCTACGAGCAGTACTTC.

CDR3 DNA: TGTGCCAGCAGCCCCCAAGAGGGCGGAAGCACTGAAGCTTTCTTT. Amino acids: CASSPQEGGSTEAFF. The genes are TRBV4-2 and TRBJ1-1; D gene uncertain. The CDR3 runs to 15 residues. V was trimmed by 4 bases and J by 4 bases, leaving 16 bases between them. CDR1 is LGHNA and CDR2 is YNFKEQ in the germline V gene.

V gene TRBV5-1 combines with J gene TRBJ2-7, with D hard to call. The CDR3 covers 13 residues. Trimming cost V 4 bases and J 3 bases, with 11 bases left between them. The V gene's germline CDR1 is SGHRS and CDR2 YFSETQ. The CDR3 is CASSHGVDYEQYF. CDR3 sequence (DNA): TGCGCCAGCAGCCATGGAGTAGACTACGAGCAGTACTTC.

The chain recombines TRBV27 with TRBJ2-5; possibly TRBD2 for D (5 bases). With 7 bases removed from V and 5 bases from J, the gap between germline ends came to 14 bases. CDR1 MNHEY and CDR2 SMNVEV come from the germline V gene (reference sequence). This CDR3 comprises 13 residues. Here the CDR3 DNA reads TGTGCCAGCACGAGGTGGGGAGAGGAGACCCAGTACTTC. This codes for CASTRWGEETQYF.

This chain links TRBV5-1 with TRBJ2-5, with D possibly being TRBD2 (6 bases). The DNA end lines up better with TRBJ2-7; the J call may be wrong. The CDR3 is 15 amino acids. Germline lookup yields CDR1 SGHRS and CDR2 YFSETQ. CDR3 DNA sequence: TGCGCCAGCAGCTCTCAAGAGGGACTTACCTACGAGCAGTACTTC. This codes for CASSSQEGLTYEQYF.

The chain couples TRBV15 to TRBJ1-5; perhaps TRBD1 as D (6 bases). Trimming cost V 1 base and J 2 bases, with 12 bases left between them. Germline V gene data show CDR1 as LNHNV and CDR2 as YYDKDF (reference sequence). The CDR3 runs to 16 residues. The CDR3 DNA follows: TGTGCCACCAGCAGAGCCGGGACAATCGGCAATCAGCCCCAGCATTTT. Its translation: CATSRAGTIGNQPQHF. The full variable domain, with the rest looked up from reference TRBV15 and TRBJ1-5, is DAMVIQNPRYQVTQFGKPVTLSCSQTLNHNVMYWYQQKSSQAPKLLFHYYDKDFNNEADTPDNFQSRRPNTSFCFLDIRSPGLGDTAMYLCATSRAGTIGNQPQHFGDGTRLSIL.

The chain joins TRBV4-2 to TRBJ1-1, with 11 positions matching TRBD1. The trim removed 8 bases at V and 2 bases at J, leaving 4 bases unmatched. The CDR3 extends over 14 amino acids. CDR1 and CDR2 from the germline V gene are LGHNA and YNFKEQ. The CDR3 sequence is CASHGQGANTEAFF. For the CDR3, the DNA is TGTGCCAGCCACGGACAGGGGGCTAACACTGAAGCTTTCTTT.

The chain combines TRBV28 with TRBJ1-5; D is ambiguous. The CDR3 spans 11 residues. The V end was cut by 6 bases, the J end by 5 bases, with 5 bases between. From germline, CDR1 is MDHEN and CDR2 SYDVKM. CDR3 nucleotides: TGTGCCAGCAGCCTTGATCAGCCCCAGCATTTT. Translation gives CASSLDQPQHF.

The CDR3 region is CASSYVPQRGYTF. In nucleotides, the CDR3 is TGTGCCAGCAGCTACGTACCTCAGCGGGGCTACACCTTC. The chain couples TRBV11-1 to TRBJ1-2; D ambiguous. This CDR3 has 13 residues. With 4 bases removed from V and 8 bases from J, the gap between germline ends came to 14 bases. CDR1 is SGHAT and CDR2 is FQDESV in the germline V gene (reference sequence).

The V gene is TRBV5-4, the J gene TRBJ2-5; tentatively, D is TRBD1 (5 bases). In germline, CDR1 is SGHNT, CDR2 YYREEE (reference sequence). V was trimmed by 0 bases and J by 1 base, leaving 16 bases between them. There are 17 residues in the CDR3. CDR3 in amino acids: CASSLANQGSTQETQYF. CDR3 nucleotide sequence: TGTGCCAGCAGCTTGGCCAACCAGGGAAGTACCCAAGAGACCCAGTACTTC.

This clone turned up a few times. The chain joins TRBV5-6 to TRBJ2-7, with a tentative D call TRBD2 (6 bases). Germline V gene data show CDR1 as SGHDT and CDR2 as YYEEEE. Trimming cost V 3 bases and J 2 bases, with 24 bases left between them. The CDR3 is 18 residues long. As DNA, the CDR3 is TGTGCCAGCAGCTCCGCCGTAGGCTTGACGGGAGAGACCTACGAGCAGTACTTC. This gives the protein CASSSAVGLTGETYEQYF.

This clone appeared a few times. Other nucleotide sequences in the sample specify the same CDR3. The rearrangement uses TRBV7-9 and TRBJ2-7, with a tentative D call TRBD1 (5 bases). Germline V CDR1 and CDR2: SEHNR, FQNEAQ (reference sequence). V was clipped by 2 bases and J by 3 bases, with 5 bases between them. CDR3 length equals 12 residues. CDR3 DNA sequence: TGTGCCAGCAGCTTACAGGGCTACGAGCAGTACTTC. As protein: CASSLQGYEQYF.

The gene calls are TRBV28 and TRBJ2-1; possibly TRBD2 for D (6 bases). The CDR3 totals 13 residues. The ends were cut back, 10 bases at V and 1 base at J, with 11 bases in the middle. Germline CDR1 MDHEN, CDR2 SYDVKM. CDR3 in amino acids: CAIRRASYNEQFF. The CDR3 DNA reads TGTGCCATTCGGAGGGCGTCCTACAATGAGCAGTTCTTC.

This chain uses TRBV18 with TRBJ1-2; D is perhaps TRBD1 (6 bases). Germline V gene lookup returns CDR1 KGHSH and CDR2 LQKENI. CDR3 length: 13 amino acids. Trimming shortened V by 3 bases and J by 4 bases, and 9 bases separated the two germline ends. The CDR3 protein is CASSPRDTYGYTF. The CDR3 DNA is TGTGCCAGCTCACCTCGGGACACCTATGGCTACACCTTC.

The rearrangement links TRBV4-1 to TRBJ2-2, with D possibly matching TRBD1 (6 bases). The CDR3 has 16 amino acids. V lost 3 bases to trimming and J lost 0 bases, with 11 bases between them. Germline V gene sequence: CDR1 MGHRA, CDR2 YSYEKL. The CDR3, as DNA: TGCGCCAGCAGCCAGGCCAGGGGCGCGAACACCGGGGAGCTGTTTTTT. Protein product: CASSQARGANTGELFF.